This T cell receptor beta chain was found in a study of T cell responses to AZD1222 COVID-19 vaccine. Turning to the study itself: Timing groups of about 4 and about 12 weeks for second doses were pooled. Study-wide findings and caveats: Baseline seropositives among AZD1222 recipients totaled only 5 to 7. Donors were largely white British and mainly female; clonal diversity was possibly underestimated. Spike was spanned by vaccine-associated CD4 TCRs, with dominance at 160-218 and 743-854.

About this clone: The target antigen is unknown.

The V end lost 1 base, the J end lost 5 bases, and 9 bases lay between the germline ends. Per germline, CDR1 WSHSY and CDR2 SAAADI. CDR3 length equals 15 residues. Libraries were prepared by immunoSEQ multiplex PCR; TCRdb keeps only in-frame clonotypes and omits some of them. The sample holds more than 100,000 clones, around 89% seen once. The receptor was isolated from an adult in good health. V is TRBV10-2 and J is TRBJ1-6; D unresolved. The input for sequencing was peripheral blood, taken on day 0 of AZD1222 vaccination. The CDR3 loop is CASSEFLGNNSPLHF. The DNA of the CDR3 is TGCGCCAGCAGTGAGTTTCTGGGAAATAATTCACCCCTCCACTTT.